The clone carrying this TCR beta chain has only a few counts. Its target is unknown. This entry comes from a study of T cells in localized non-small cell lung cancer. Study-level results: Adjacent uninvolved lung had the highest clonality, suggesting focused antigen responses.

Only in-frame clones appear in the TCRdb table, and some are missing; sequencing was by immunoSEQ multiplex PCR. The sample has approximately 140,000 clones; around 92% are singletons. Germline V lookup: CDR1 LNHDA, CDR2 SQIVND (reference sequence). Trimming took off 6 bases at V and 1 base at J, with 13 bases between the two ends. CDR3 length equals 14 residues. The source was peripheral blood, collected before any cancer treatment. This TCR was recovered from a female donor over 55 with stage I lung adenocarcinoma. The chain employs TRBV19 and TRBJ2-7, with D perhaps given as TRBD1 or TRBD2 (7 bases each). CDR3 in DNA: TGTGCCAGTAGCTCCCAGGGGGGGTCCTACGAGCAGTACTTC. Encoded protein: CASSSQGGSYEQYF. Together with reference TRBV19 and TRBJ2-7, the CDR3 gives the full variable domain: DGGITQSPKYLFRKEGQNVTLSCEQNLNHDAMYWYRQDPGQGLRLIYYSQIVNDFQKGDIAEGYSVSREKKESFPLTVTSAQKNPTAFYLCASSSQGGSYEQYFGPGTRLTVT.